The rows below give T cell receptor beta chains drawn from one sample of a study of untreated major depressive disorder. Data came from immunoSEQ multiplex PCR; TCRdb stores just in-frame clones and leaves some out. This table holds roughly 14,000 clones, 75% to 95% found once. Source material: CD4+ T cells from PBMCs. These receptor sequences come from a woman under 40 with major depressive disorder. Each CDR3 is given without its conserved first and last residue. Some rows have no size entry. The others give once, few or many, or a class for an expanded clone.

V: TRBV27; size: .; J: TRBJ2-1; length: 13; CDR3: ASSLKGLSYNEQF
V: TRBV5-1; size: .; J: TRBJ2-5; length: 12; CDR3: ASSHRDSVETQY
V: TRBV6-6; size: once; J: TRBJ2-3; length: 12; CDR3: ASSLNKATDTQY
V: TRBV9; size: .; J: TRBJ2-7; length: 13; CDR3: ASSPKQGGSYEQY
V: TRBV30; size: .; J: TRBJ1-1; length: 12; CDR3: AGNRGFGNTEAF
V: TRBV19; size: .; J: TRBJ2-7; length: 10; CDR3: ASSIGNTQQY
V: TRBV18; size: .; J: TRBJ1-2; length: 10; CDR3: ASSGTNYGYT
V: TRBV19; size: .; J: TRBJ1-3; length: 13; CDR3: ASSYDWSSGNTIY
V: TRBV7-3; size: .; J: TRBJ2-1; length: 13; CDR3: ASSLQAGGSNEQF
V: TRBV28; size: .; J: TRBJ1-2; length: 11; CDR3: ASSRSTGAGYT
V: TRBV7-6; size: .; J: TRBJ2-5; length: 17; CDR3: ASSSRNGLAGGGGETQY
V: TRBV6-6; size: .; J: TRBJ1-1; length: 11; CDR3: ASRTGGVGEAF
V: TRBV6-5; size: .; J: TRBJ2-4; length: 13; CDR3: ASRGGGLAGDIQY
V: TRBV5-1; size: .; J: TRBJ1-3; length: 14; CDR3: ASSGPGQGSGNTIY
V: TRBV6-1; size: few; J: TRBJ1-2; length: 13; CDR3: ASSGSRTANYGYT
V: TRBV6-6; size: .; J: TRBJ2-2; length: 14; CDR3: ASQPTGGKITGELF
V: TRBV11-2; size: .; J: TRBJ2-1; length: 13; CDR3: ASSLGREPHNEQF
V: TRBV5-1; size: .; J: TRBJ2-2; length: 13; CDR3: ASRSGRANTGELF
V: TRBV25-1; size: .; J: TRBJ2-3; length: 12; CDR3: ASKDPRGTDTQY
V: TRBV7-9; size: .; J: TRBJ1-1; length: 12; CDR3: ASSPSGGRTEAF
V: TRBV6-1; size: .; J: TRBJ2-1; length: 9; CDR3: ASRQGGEQF
V: TRBV7-2; size: .; J: TRBJ2-7; length: 14; CDR3: ASSLQGGGAPHEQY
V: TRBV2; size: .; J: TRBJ2-7; length: 11; CDR3: ASSETGFNEQY
V: TRBV18; size: .; J: TRBJ1-5; length: 14; CDR3: ASSSKDGAINQPQH
V: TRBV18; size: .; J: TRBJ2-1; length: 13; CDR3: ASSPSLDSYNEQF
V: TRBV25-1; size: .; J: TRBJ1-2; length: 11; CDR3: ASSELGVNGYT
V: TRBV6-1; size: .; J: TRBJ2-7; length: 13; CDR3: ASSLETGSSYEQY
V: TRBV9; size: .; J: TRBJ1-1; length: 11; CDR3: ASRPLGSGFAF
V: TRBV6-5; size: .; J: TRBJ2-2; length: 10; CDR3: ASSYSEGELF
V: TRBV5-6; size: .; J: TRBJ1-1; length: 11; CDR3: ASSILRGTEAF
V: TRBV6-1; size: few; J: TRBJ2-5; length: 11; CDR3: ASRYSVQETQY
V: TRBV30; size: .; J: TRBJ1-2; length: 12; CDR3: AWRWTGGSYGYT
V: TRBV5-4; size: .; J: TRBJ2-1; length: 11; CDR3: ASSTRLAHEQF
V: TRBV7-9; size: .; J: TRBJ1-4; length: 14; CDR3: ASSGGKRDSNEKLF
V: TRBV30; size: .; J: TRBJ2-1; length: 13; CDR3: AWSVVRLAGGNRF
V: TRBV6-1; size: .; J: TRBJ1-3; length: 11; CDR3: ASSRGNGNTIY
V: TRBV6-1; size: .; J: TRBJ2-7; length: 12; CDR3: ASSDGPISRSQY
V: TRBV5-1; size: .; J: TRBJ2-5; length: 10; CDR3: ASSQARETQY
V: TRBV5-1; size: .; J: TRBJ1-1; length: 11; CDR3: ASSLQGGTEAF
V: TRBV10-3; size: .; J: TRBJ2-1; length: 16; CDR3: AISELHVQGASLDEQF
V: TRBV11-2; size: .; J: TRBJ1-1; length: 11; CDR3: ASSLEGWTEAF